This T cell receptor (beta chain) was sequenced during a study of PD-L1 blockade in urothelial cancer. Study background: Blood samples had a median of around 150,000 T cells.

The germline V and J ends were trimmed by 4 bases and 0 bases, with 10 bases remaining between them. The CDR3 spans 15 residues. Per germline, CDR1 MNHNS and CDR2 SASEGT. Data came from immunoSEQ multiplex PCR; TCRdb stores just in-frame clones and leaves some out. The sample holds approximately 100,000 clones, 90% to 95% seen once. V gene TRBV6-1 combines with J gene TRBJ1-3; D unclear. This TCR was sampled from a woman of 80 years or more with urothelial cancer. Specimen: PBMCs, collected around atezolizumab (anti-PD-L1) treatment. The CDR3 bases are TGTGCCAGCAGTGGTACACCGTCCTCTGGAAACACCATATATTTT. It translates to CASSGTPSSGNTIYF.